Each of the 25 T cell receptor beta chains below was sequenced from the same sample in a study of metastatic and nonmetastatic thyroid tumors. MiXCR re-clonotyped the PCR reads for TCRdb. The sample comprises about 19,000 clones, about 35% of which are singletons, and more than 20% rests with the top ten. Patients had received no treatment of any kind before thyroid surgery. The source material was tumor tissue. All receptors come from a female donor with papillary thyroid cancer or a benign thyroid nodule (not recorded which). Some clones in this sample may be carry-over from other donors' samples.

This clone is deemed large. The CDR3 DNA sequence: TGCGCCAGCAGCCAACCTGGCAGGGAAGTGGGGTACGAGCAGTACTTC. It yields the protein CASSQPGREVGYEQYF. The chain links TRBV4-1 to TRBJ2-7; possibly TRBD1 for D (5 bases). The CDR3 sequence is 16 residues long. The V end was cut by 2 bases, the J end by 4 bases, with 18 bases between. Germline V CDR1 and CDR2: MGHRA, YSYEKL.

J is TRBJ1-1 and V is TRBV5-1, with TRBD1 matching over 7 bases. J lost 5 bases, V lost 4 bases, and 2 bases had no gene match. The germline CDR1 and CDR2 sequences are SGHRS and YFSETQ. This CDR3 comprises 12 residues. CDR3 region: CASSQDRTEAFF. The CDR3 DNA follows: TGCGCCAGCAGCCAGGACAGGACTGAAGCTTTCTTT. The entire variable domain, with the rest obtained from reference TRBV5-1 and TRBJ1-1, is as follows: KAGVTQTPRYLIKTRGQQVTLSCSPISGHRSVSWYQQTPGQGLQFLFEYFSETQRNKGNFPGRFSGRQFSNSRSEMNVSTLELGDSALYLCASSQDRTEAFFGQGTRLTVV.

This clone was detected many times. The chain couples TRBV6-1 to TRBJ2-1; 8 bases agree with TRBD2. Germline values: CDR1 MNHNS, CDR2 SASEGT. The length of the CDR3 is 15 residues. Unmatched junction bases numbered 10, after V lost 4 bases and J lost 8 bases. CDR3 protein: CASSVESGSGDEQFF. Here the CDR3 DNA reads TGTGCCAGCAGTGTGGAGAGCGGGAGTGGGGATGAGCAGTTCTTC.

This clone appeared a few times. The genes are TRBV25-1 and TRBJ2-2; D gene uncertain. Trimming shortened V by 5 bases and J by 6 bases, and 1 base separated the two germline ends. Germline V gene data show CDR1 as MGHDK and CDR2 as SYGVNS. The CDR3 length is 10 residues. CDR3 coding DNA: TGTGCCAGCAGTTCCGGGGAGCTGTTTTTT. This gives the protein CASSSGELFF.

This rearrangement joins TRBV30 to TRBJ2-5; D is unclear. Near its end, the DNA agrees better with TRBJ2-1, so the J call may be wrong. The CDR3 length is 11 residues. The germline gives CDR1 GTSNPN, CDR2 SVGIG (reference sequence). The CDR3 is CAWSVKFEQFF. The CDR3 coding sequence is TGTGCCTGGAGTGTAAAATTTGAGCAGTTCTTC.

This chain joins TRBV4-1 and TRBJ2-7; no firm D call. With 1 base removed from V and 3 bases from J, the gap between germline ends came to 16 bases. The CDR3 runs 16 residues. Germline V lookup: CDR1 MGHRA, CDR2 YSYEKL. In DNA, the CDR3 is TGCGCCAGCAGCCAAGTTTGGGCACAGAAGTACTACGAGCAGTACTTC. Translation: CASSQVWAQKYYEQYF.

This clone occurred a few times. This rearrangement joins TRBV7-9 to TRBJ1-2; D gene unclear. The CDR3 sequence is 13 residues long. Germline V gives CDR1 SEHNR, CDR2 FQNEAQ (reference sequence). V was trimmed by 8 bases and J by 1 base, leaving 11 bases between them. The CDR3 loop is CASSGPLNYGYTF. CDR3 in DNA: TGTGCCAGCTCTGGGCCCCTTAACTATGGCTACACCTTC.

The chain carries TRBV20-1 and TRBJ2-2, with 13 positions matching TRBD2. Germline CDR1 DFQATT, CDR2 SNEGSKA (reference sequence). The CDR3 totals 19 residues. V was clipped by 5 bases and J by 3 bases; unmatched bases: 15. The chain's CDR3 is CSAQPLAGGLRWDTGELFF. The CDR3 coding sequence is TGCAGTGCTCAACCACTAGCGGGAGGGCTCCGCTGGGACACCGGGGAGCTGTTTTTT.

This rearrangement joins TRBV6-1 to TRBJ2-7; 9 bases are shared with TRBD1. V lost 8 bases to trimming and J lost 2 bases; unmatched junction nucleotides: 7. Germline V lookup: CDR1 MNHNS, CDR2 SASEGT. The CDR3 runs 14 residues. The CDR3 DNA reads TGTGCCAGCTGCCGGGACAGGGTGCCCTACGAGCAGTACTTC. Protein product: CASCRDRVPYEQYF.

This clone has more than one count but fewer than ten. The chain joins TRBV28 to TRBJ2-2, with 7 bases aligning to TRBD1. The CDR3 has 15 amino acids. Germline V CDR1 and CDR2: MDHEN, SYDVKM. The V segment lost 5 bases and the J segment 7 bases; nucleotides outside the gene matches: 10. DNA for the CDR3: TGTGCCAGCAGTATTTCCTACAGGGGTGGCGGGGAGCTGTTTTTT. Translating it yields CASSISYRGGGELFF. The full variable domain, in which reference TRBV28 and TRBJ2-2 provide the parts outside the CDR3, is DVKVTQSSRYLVKRTGEKVFLECVQDMDHENMFWYRQDPGLGLRLIYFSYDVKMKEKGDIPEGYSVSREKKERFSLILESASTNQTSMYLCASSISYRGGGELFFGEGSRLTVL.

The chain is built from TRBV6-5 and TRBJ1-2; D gene uncertain. V was cut by 5 bases and J by 4 bases, with 14 bases left in between. CDR3 size: 14 residues. CDR1 and CDR2 (germline): MNHEY, SVGAGI. CDR3 in DNA: TGTGCCAGCAGTACGCGCAGTAACCTCTATGGCTACACCTTC. Amino acid sequence: CASSTRSNLYGYTF.

The chain has TRBV5-1 and TRBJ1-2, with unresolved D. V was cut by 2 bases and J by 8 bases, with 10 bases left in between. This CDR3 is 12 amino acids long. Germline V gene sequence: CDR1 SGHRS, CDR2 YFSETQ. The CDR3 is CASSFGGSGYTF. CDR3 bases: TGCGCCAGCAGCTTTGGAGGGAGCGGCTACACCTTC. Based on the CDR3 plus reference TRBV5-1 and TRBJ1-2, the full variable domain is KAGVTQTPRYLIKTRGQQVTLSCSPISGHRSVSWYQQTPGQGLQFLFEYFSETQRNKGNFPGRFSGRQFSNSRSEMNVSTLELGDSALYLCASSFGGSGYTFGSGTRLTVV.

This clone came up once. The chain carries TRBV20-1 and TRBJ2-3; D is perhaps TRBD2 (6 bases). Trimming took off 2 bases at V and 3 bases at J, with 18 bases between the two ends. This CDR3 spans 16 amino acids. Germline loops: CDR1 DFQATT, CDR2 SNEGSKA (reference sequence). CDR3 in DNA: TGCAGTGCTAGACGGGTGGAGGGAGCTAGGACAGATACGCAGTATTTT. This translates into CSARRVEGARTDTQYF.

Turning to this clone: A read error may produce the germline difference seen at one junction end. This chain joins TRBV20-1 and TRBJ1-2; D is ambiguous. CDR3 length equals 11 residues. Germline CDR1 is DFQATT and CDR2 is SNEGSKA (reference sequence). This CDR3 reads CSARDRSRPNF. The DNA of the CDR3 is TGCAGTGCTAGAGATAGGAGCAGACCAAACTTC.

J is TRBJ1-1 and V is TRBV7-2; D call uncertain. The CDR3 has 11 residues. From germline, CDR1 is SGHTA and CDR2 FQGNSA. Trimming stripped 3 bases from V and 8 bases from J, with 7 bases between. CDR3 sequence: CASSFVAEAFF. Here the CDR3 DNA reads TGTGCCAGCAGCTTTGTTGCCGAAGCTTTCTTT.

This clone is medium-sized in the sample. The rearrangement links TRBV6-1 to TRBJ2-3; 11 bases agree with TRBD1. Unmatched junction bases numbered 4, after V lost 6 bases and J lost 5 bases. Germline V lookup: CDR1 MNHNS, CDR2 SASEGT. CDR3 length equals 14 residues. The chain's CDR3 is CASRDRGPGDTQYF. CDR3 coding DNA: TGTGCCAGCAGGGACAGGGGGCCGGGAGATACGCAGTATTTT.

This clone has a handful of counts. The chain uses TRBV6-1 and TRBJ1-1, with D possibly being TRBD1 (5 bases). Germline V gives CDR1 MNHNS, CDR2 SASEGT. The CDR3 has 14 amino acids. Trimming shortened V by 5 bases and J by 2 bases, and 12 bases separated the two germline ends. The CDR3 DNA sequence: TGTGCCAGCAGTCGGTCAGGGAGAAACACTGAAGCTTTCTTT. Protein product: CASSRSGRNTEAFF.

The CDR3 spells CASSRGLAGAVDTQYF. The CDR3 DNA is TGTGCCAGCAGCCGGGGACTAGCGGGAGCTGTAGATACGCAGTATTTT. V usage is TRBV11-2 and J usage is TRBJ2-3; 14 bases align to TRBD2. The V and J ends lost 5 bases and 5 bases, in that order; junction bases with no gene match: 6. The CDR3 has 16 residues. Per the germline V gene, CDR1 is SGHAT and CDR2 is FQNNGV.

The genes are TRBV4-2 and TRBJ2-7, with TRBD2 identical over 9 bases. This CDR3 spans 19 amino acids. V was clipped by 1 base and J by 5 bases; unmatched bases: 18. The germline CDR1 and CDR2 sequences are LGHNA and YNFKEQ. In DNA, the CDR3 is TGTGCCAGCAGCCAAGGGTTTGTTGGCGTTGGCGGGGGGGACGACGAGCAGTACTTC. It codes for CASSQGFVGVGGGDDEQYF.

The V call is TRBV28, the J call TRBJ2-7, with D unresolved. The CDR3 has 11 amino acids. V was trimmed by 5 bases and J by 3 bases, leaving 5 bases between them. Germline CDR1 MDHEN, CDR2 SYDVKM. CDR3 sequence: CASSRRYEQYF. The CDR3 nucleotides read TGTGCCAGCAGTCGACGCTACGAGCAGTACTTC.

The genes are TRBV11-2 and TRBJ2-2; 12 bases agree with TRBD2. V gave up 4 bases and J gave up 5 bases; unmatched junction bases: 5. This CDR3 contains 16 residues. The germline CDR1 and CDR2 sequences are SGHAT and FQNNGV. The CDR3: CASSSLAGGRTGELFF. CDR3 DNA sequence: TGTGCCAGCAGCTCTCTAGCGGGAGGGCGAACCGGGGAGCTGTTTTTT. Complete variable domain (other parts from reference TRBV11-2 and TRBJ2-2): EAGVAQSPRYKIIEKRQSVAFWCNPISGHATLYWYQQILGQGPKLLIQFQNNGVVDDSQLPKDRFSAERLKGVDSTLKIQPAKLEDSAVYLCASSSLAGGRTGELFFGEGSRLTVL.

This clone was counted only a few times. The DNA of the CDR3 is TGTGCCAGCATCCGAGGGGTGTTGACAGGGAGCAACTATGGCTACACCTTC. This translates into CASIRGVLTGSNYGYTF. This rearrangement joins TRBV6-1 to TRBJ1-2; 7 bases are a match to TRBD1. From germline, CDR1 is MNHNS and CDR2 SASEGT. Trimming cost V 7 bases and J 2 bases; bases outside gene matches: 16. The CDR3 loop spans 17 amino acids.

This clone has a handful of counts. The chain links TRBV20-1 to TRBJ2-2; 11 nucleotides match TRBD2. The CDR3 runs 13 residues. Germline V gives CDR1 DFQATT, CDR2 SNEGSKA (reference sequence). Unmatched junction bases numbered 3, after V lost 6 bases and J lost 6 bases. CDR3 bases: TGCAGTGCCCCTAGCGGGAGGTCCGGGGAGCTGTTTTTT. This codes for CSAPSGRSGELFF.

V and J are TRBV10-3 and TRBJ2-3; D is undetermined. V was clipped by 8 bases and J by 3 bases, with 3 bases between them. Germline V gene data show CDR1 as ENHRY and CDR2 as SYGVKD. The CDR3 extends over 10 amino acids. The CDR3 nucleotides are TGTGCCATCTTTACAGATACGCAGTATTTT. Its translation is CAIFTDTQYF.

This sequence joins TRBV27 and TRBJ2-7; the D is unclear. With 9 bases removed from V and 2 bases from J, the gap between germline ends came to 11 bases. Germline loops: CDR1 MNHEY, CDR2 SMNVEV (reference sequence). The CDR3 is 12 amino acids. The CDR3, as DNA: TGTGCCAGTGGGGTCAACACCTACGAGCAGTACTTC. Encoded protein: CASGVNTYEQYF.